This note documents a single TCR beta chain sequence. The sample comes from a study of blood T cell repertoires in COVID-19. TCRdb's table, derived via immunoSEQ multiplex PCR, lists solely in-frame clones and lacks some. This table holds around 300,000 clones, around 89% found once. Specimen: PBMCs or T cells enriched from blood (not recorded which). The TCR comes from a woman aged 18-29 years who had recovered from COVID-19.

CDR3 region: CASSLGHPGEGQPQHF. Here the CDR3 DNA reads TGTGCCAGCAGCTTAGGTCACCCAGGGGAGGGTCAGCCCCAGCATTTT. The V call is TRBV7-8, the J call TRBJ1-5, with D perhaps matching TRBD1 (6 bases). Trimming removed 1 base from V and 6 bases from J, with 16 bases in between. CDR1 is SGHVS and CDR2 is FQNEAQ in the germline V gene. The CDR3 contains 16 residues.